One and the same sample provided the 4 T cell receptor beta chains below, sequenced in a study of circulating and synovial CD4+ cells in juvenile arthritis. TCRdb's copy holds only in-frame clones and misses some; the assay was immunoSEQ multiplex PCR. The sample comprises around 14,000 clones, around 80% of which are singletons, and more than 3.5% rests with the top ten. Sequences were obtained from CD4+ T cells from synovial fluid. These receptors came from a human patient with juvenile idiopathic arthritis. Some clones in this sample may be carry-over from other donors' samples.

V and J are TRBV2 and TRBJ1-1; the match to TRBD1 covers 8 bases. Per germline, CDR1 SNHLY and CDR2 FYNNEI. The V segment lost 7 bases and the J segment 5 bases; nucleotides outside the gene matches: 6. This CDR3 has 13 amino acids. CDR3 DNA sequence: TGTGCCAGCACAGGACAGGGAGGGACTGAAGCTTTCTTT. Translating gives CASTGQGGTEAFF.

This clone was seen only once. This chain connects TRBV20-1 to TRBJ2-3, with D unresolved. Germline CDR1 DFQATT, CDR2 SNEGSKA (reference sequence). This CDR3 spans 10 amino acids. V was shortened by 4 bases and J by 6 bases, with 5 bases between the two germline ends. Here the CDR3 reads CSANQDTQYF. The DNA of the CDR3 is TGCAGTGCTAACCAGGATACGCAGTATTTT.

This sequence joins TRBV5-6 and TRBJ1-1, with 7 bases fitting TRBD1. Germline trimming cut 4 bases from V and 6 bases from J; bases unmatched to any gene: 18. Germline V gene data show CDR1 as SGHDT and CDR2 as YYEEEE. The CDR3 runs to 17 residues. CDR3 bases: TGTGCCAGCAGCCCGAAGGGCCCAGGGGGTGGATCTTCTGAAGCTTTCTTT. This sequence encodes CASSPKGPGGGSSEAFF.

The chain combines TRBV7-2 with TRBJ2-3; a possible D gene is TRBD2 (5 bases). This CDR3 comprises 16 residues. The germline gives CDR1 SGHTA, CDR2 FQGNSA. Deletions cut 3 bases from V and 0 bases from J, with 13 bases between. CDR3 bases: TGTGCCAGCAGCTTCTGGACTTCGGGGAGCACAGATACGCAGTATTTT. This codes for CASSFWTSGSTDTQYF. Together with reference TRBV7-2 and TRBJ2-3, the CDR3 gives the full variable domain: GAGVSQSPSNKVTEKGKDVELRCDPISGHTALYWYRQSLGQGLEFLIYFQGNSAPDKSGLPSDRFSAERTGGSVSTLTIQRTQQEDSAVYLCASSFWTSGSTDTQYFGPGTRLTVL.